Below are 3 T cell receptor beta chains sequenced from a single sample in a study of T-cell memory formation after mild COVID-19. TCRdb redid the calling of the 5' RACE reads with MiXCR, one entry per CDR3 protein. The top ten clones hold less than 25% of a sample with around 300,000 distinct CDR3 sequences, over 7% of them seen once. The sample consisted of PBMCs or a T cell subset sorted from them (not recorded which). The receptors originated from a man in his late teens or twenties who had mild COVID-19 (a few samples of this study predate the infection). Cell type and time point are not known.

The table lists this clonotype with many counts. The gene calls are TRBV27 and TRBJ2-7; D possibly corresponds to TRBD2 (6 bases). The CDR3 contains 15 residues. The germline CDR1 and CDR2 sequences are MNHEY and SMNVEV (reference sequence). V shed 6 bases and J shed 2 bases, with 17 bases lying between them. CDR3 sequence: CASSSRGVGPYEQYF. The CDR3, as DNA: TGTGCCAGCAGCTCTCGCGGGGTGGGGCCCTACGAGCAGTACTTC.

The chain uses TRBV5-4 and TRBJ1-4, with D hard to call. This CDR3 contains 14 residues. Germline-derived CDR1 and CDR2 are SGHNT and YYREEE (reference sequence). V lost 0 bases to trimming and J lost 14 bases, with 17 bases between them. The CDR3 loop reads CASSLDLSTLNLFF. The CDR3 DNA sequence: TGTGCCAGCAGCTTGGACCTTAGCACGCTCAATCTGTTTTTT.

The CDR3 region is CASSAVPYPDQPQHF. CDR3 DNA sequence: TGTGCCAGCAGCGCCGTCCCCTACCCTGATCAGCCCCAGCATTTT. The genes are TRBV11-2 and TRBJ1-5; D remains unclear. The V end lost 5 bases, the J end lost 5 bases, and 16 bases lay between the germline ends. The CDR3 covers 15 residues. Germline V lookup: CDR1 SGHAT, CDR2 FQNNGV.